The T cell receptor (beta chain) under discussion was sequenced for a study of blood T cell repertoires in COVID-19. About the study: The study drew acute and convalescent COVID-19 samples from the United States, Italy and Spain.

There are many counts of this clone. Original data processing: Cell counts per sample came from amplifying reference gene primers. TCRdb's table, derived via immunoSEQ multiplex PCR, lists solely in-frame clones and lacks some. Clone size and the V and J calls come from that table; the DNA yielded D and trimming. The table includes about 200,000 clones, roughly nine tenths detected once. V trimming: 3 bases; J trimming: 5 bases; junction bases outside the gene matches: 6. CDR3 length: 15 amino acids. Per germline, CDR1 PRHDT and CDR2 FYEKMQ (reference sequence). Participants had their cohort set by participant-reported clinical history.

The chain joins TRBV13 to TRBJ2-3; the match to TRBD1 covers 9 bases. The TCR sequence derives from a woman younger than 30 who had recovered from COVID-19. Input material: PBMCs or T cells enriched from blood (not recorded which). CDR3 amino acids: CASSFNRGRRDTQYF. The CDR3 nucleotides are TGTGCCAGCAGCTTCAACAGGGGGCGCCGAGATACGCAGTATTTT. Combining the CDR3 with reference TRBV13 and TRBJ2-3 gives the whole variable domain AAGVIQSPRHLIKEKRETATLKCYPIPRHDTVYWYQQGPGQDPQFLISFYEKMQSDKGSIPDRFSAQQFSDYHSELNMSSLELGDSALYFCASSFNRGRRDTQYFGPGTRLTVL.